One sample yielded the 27 T cell receptor beta chains listed below, sequenced in a study of tumor-infiltrating lymphocytes in primary liver carcinoma. Using a constant-region primer together with ProtoScript II reverse transcriptase, TCR beta cDNA was made from roughly 520 ng of total RNA. Slightly modified ARM-PCR, run as three nested multiplex PCR rounds, produced the TCR beta libraries. The first two PCR rounds used TRBV1-TRBV30 forward primers with a C-beta reverse primer, about 10 cycles each. Each CDR3 protein gets one entry after TCRdb re-called the multiplex PCR reads with MiXCR. This table holds about 130,000 distinct CDR3 sequences, around 64% found once. RNA and DNA were co-extracted from around 20-30 mg of unsorted bulk tissue. Sequencing was performed on liver tumor tissue from sampling region 3. As for subset: tumor region T3, left-lateral pole. These receptors all stem from a woman between 55 and 75 years old with primary liver carcinoma and hepatitis B virus infection.

Comment on this clonotype: A much larger clone differs by one base, so this may be a read error. The genes are TRBV14 and TRBJ2-5, with D perhaps matching TRBD1 or TRBD2 (5 bases each). CDR1 is SGHDN, CDR2 FVKESK, per germline. The CDR3 consists of 14 residues. Trimming cost V 3 bases and J 4 bases, with 12 bases left between them. For the CDR3, the DNA is TGTGCCAGCAGCCACTTAGTGGGACGAGAGACCCAGTACTTC. Encoded protein: CASSHLVGRETQYF.

This clonotype was detected only once. A read error is likely, as this CDR3 ends without the conserved phenylalanine or tryptophan. The genes are TRBV11-2 and TRBJ2-7; D ambiguous. Germline V gene sequence: CDR1 SGHAT, CDR2 FQNNGV. The CDR3 runs 15 residues. Trimming removed 0 bases at V and 10 bases at J, with 19 bases between. The CDR3 region is CASSLDPCHTSDQYL. The DNA for the CDR3 is TGTGCCAGCAGCTTAGACCCATGCCATACGTCCGACCAGTACCTC.

This clonotype was seen many times. The V gene is TRBV5-1, the J gene TRBJ1-2, with TRBD1 as a possible D gene (6 bases). The V gene lost 0 bases and the J gene lost 6 bases, with 24 bases spanning the gap. This CDR3 comprises 18 residues. Germline values: CDR1 SGHRS, CDR2 YFSETQ. The DNA for the CDR3 is TGCGCCAGCAGCTTGGAATTGGGGGGCGCCCCGCCGCTGGATGGCTACACCTTC. Its protein is CASSLELGGAPPLDGYTF.

This clonotype was counted once. This sequence may be a read error, since a much larger clone differs from it by one base. The gene calls are TRBV28 and TRBJ2-7; TRBD1 or TRBD2 may be the D gene (5 bases each). Trimming took 6 bases from V and 3 from J, leaving 9 bases between them. CDR1 is MDHEN, CDR2 SYDVKM, per germline. This CDR3 is built from 12 residues. The CDR3 coding sequence is TGTGCCAGCAGACGGGACCTCTACGAGCAGTACTTC. Amino acids: CASRRDLYEQYF. Drawing the rest from reference TRBV28 and TRBJ2-7, the complete variable domain is DVKVTQSSRYLVKRTGEKVFLECVQDMDHENMFWYRQDPGLGLRLIYFSYDVKMKEKGDIPEGYSVSREKKERFSLILESASTNQTSMYLCASRRDLYEQYFGPGTRLTVT.

Comments on this clonotype: This may stem from a read error, because a much larger clone lies one nucleotide away. V gene TRBV5-6 combines with J gene TRBJ1-2; no reliable D call. V was clipped by 6 bases and J by 2 bases, with 14 bases between them. The CDR3 spans 14 residues. Germline V gene data show CDR1 as SGHDT and CDR2 as YYEEEE. The CDR3 sequence is CASTLTGFNYGYTF. In DNA, the CDR3 is TGTGCCAGCACTCTTACGGGGTTCAACTATGGCTACACCTTC.

This chain uses TRBV30 with TRBJ1-1, with 7 bases aligning to TRBD1. The V and J ends lost 1 base and 3 bases, in that order; junction bases with no gene match: 2. Germline values: CDR1 GTSNPN, CDR2 SVGIG (reference sequence). The CDR3 totals 13 residues. The CDR3 spells CAWSDRGDTEAFF. Written as DNA, the CDR3 is TGTGCCTGGAGTGACAGGGGCGACACTGAAGCTTTCTTT.

This clonotype was observed many times. This sequence joins TRBV6-1 and TRBJ2-1; 8 bases line up with TRBD1. The CDR3 covers 14 residues. The junction had 12 bases not matched to a gene; V was cut back by 5 bases and J by 12 bases. CDR1 is MNHNS and CDR2 is SASEGT in the germline V gene. CDR3 coding DNA: TGTGCCAGCAGTTTGGACAGGGTCTTGGCCGGGCAGTTCTTC. Translation: CASSLDRVLAGQFF.

A note on this clonotype: This is likely a read error, given that the CDR3 carries no conserved phenylalanine or tryptophan at its end. The J gene is TRBJ2-1, the V gene TRBV11-3, with 10 bases matching TRBD2. The CDR3 loop spans 15 amino acids. CDR1 SGHNT and CDR2 YENEEA come from the germline V gene. The CDR3 sequence is CASSLGPSGSLEQFL. CDR3 nucleotide sequence: TGTGCTAGCAGCTTAGGGCCTAGCGGGAGTCTTGAGCAGTTCTTA.

Concerning this clonotype itself: The junction shows a germline mismatch at one end, possibly a read error. The V call is TRBV18, the J call TRBJ2-1; D unclear. CDR1 is KGHSH, CDR2 LQKENI, per germline. CDR3 size: 15 residues. CDR3 protein: CASSGGAARYNEQFF. CDR3 DNA: TGTGCCAGCTCAGGCGGAGCCGCGAGGTACAATGAACAGTTCTTC.

About this clonotype: Given a much more abundant clone one base away, this may be a read error. The chain recombines TRBV6-4 with TRBJ1-1, with D uncertain. There are 14 residues in the CDR3. Germline CDR1 is MRHNA and CDR2 is SNTAGT. This chain's CDR3 is CASSDRAGNTGAFF. Here the CDR3 DNA reads TGTGCCAGCAGTGATCGCGCGGGAAACACTGGAGCTTTCTTT.

With respect to this clonotype: One base away lies a much larger clone, so this may be a sequencing read error. The chain combines TRBV29-1 with TRBJ2-1; perhaps TRBD1 as D (5 bases). This CDR3 spans 12 amino acids. Germline V lookup: CDR1 SQVTM, CDR2 ANQGSEA. The CDR3 DNA reads as TGCAGTTCGGCCAAGGCAGGGAATGGGCAGTTCTTC. It yields the protein CSSAKAGNGQFF.

Concerning this clonotype itself: This may arise from a read error, as a much more abundant clone is one base away. J is TRBJ2-6 and V is TRBV5-4; possibly TRBD1 for D (7 bases). CDR1 and CDR2 (germline): SGHNT, YYREEE (reference sequence). This CDR3 spans 19 amino acids. CDR3 DNA sequence: TGTGCCAGCAGCTTGGCCGGGGGACAGTACTCCTCTGGGGCCAGCGTCCTGACTTTC. Its translation is CASSLAGGQYSSGASVLTF.

This clonotype was observed a few times. CDR3 sequence: CASSLVGTGGDIQYF. The CDR3 DNA follows: TGTGCCAGCAGCTTAGTAGGGACAGGGGGTGACATTCAGTACTTC. The gene calls are TRBV7-9 and TRBJ2-4; 11 positions match TRBD1. Per the germline V gene, CDR1 is SEHNR and CDR2 is FQNEAQ (reference sequence). V lost 1 base to trimming and J lost 8 bases; unmatched junction nucleotides: 4. CDR3 length equals 15 residues.

The rearrangement links TRBV6-1 to TRBJ1-4; D ambiguous. This CDR3 spans 13 amino acids. Germline V lookup: CDR1 MNHNS, CDR2 SASEGT. Trimming stripped 3 bases from V and 14 bases from J, with 16 bases between. CDR3 nucleotides: TGTGCCAGCAGTGATGCAAGGGTGAGAAAGCTGTTTTTT. Translated: CASSDARVRKLFF.

Concerning this clonotype: One end of the junction varies from germline; a read error may be responsible. The chain couples TRBV11-1 to TRBJ2-5, with TRBD1 as a possible D gene (6 bases). Looked up from germline, CDR1 is SGHAT and CDR2 is FQDESV (reference sequence). CDR3 length: 12 residues. DNA for the CDR3: TGTGCCAACAGCTTATCAGAGGGGGCCCAGTACTTC. As protein: CANSLSEGAQYF.

The chain has TRBV29-1 and TRBJ2-3; D might be TRBD1 (5 bases). V lost 1 base and J 4 bases, leaving 12 bases between the germline ends. Per the germline V gene, CDR1 is SQVTM and CDR2 is ANQGSEA. The CDR3 spans 14 residues. The CDR3 spells CSVEGARDADTQYF. Here the CDR3 DNA reads TGCAGCGTTGAAGGGGCCAGGGATGCAGATACGCAGTATTTT.

In the case of this clonotype: An end of the junction does not agree with germline; a read error may underlie this. The CDR3 loop is CAGSPSLANTWELFF. DNA of the CDR3: TGTGCCGGCAGCCCATCTTTGGCGAACACCTGGGAGCTGTTTTTT. The chain has TRBV11-3 and TRBJ2-2; no firm D call. Germline V gene sequence: CDR1 SGHNT, CDR2 YENEEA. The CDR3 runs 15 residues.

In the case of this clonotype: A much bigger clone sits one base away, suggesting this may be a read error. This sequence joins TRBV13 and TRBJ2-5, with 10 bases that match TRBD2. CDR1 and CDR2 from the germline V gene are PRHDT and FYEKMQ (reference sequence). The CDR3 contains 13 residues. The CDR3: CANSYSGRKTQYF. CDR3 sequence (DNA): TGTGCCAACAGCTATAGCGGGAGGAAGACCCAGTACTTC.

As concerns this clonotype: A read error may explain this, as a much larger clone is one base away. The chain combines TRBV28 with TRBJ2-6; D might be TRBD1 (5 bases). The V gene's germline CDR1 is MDHEN and CDR2 SYDVKM. CDR3 length: 13 amino acids. In DNA form, the CDR3 reads TGCGTAGCTCAGGAGCATGGGGCCAGCGTCCTGACTTTC. Its translation: CVAQEHGASVLTF.

This clonotype was counted between two and nine times. Just one base apart from a much larger clone, this may be a read error. This chain connects TRBV10-3 to TRBJ2-7; no clear D. The CDR3 loop spans 12 amino acids. The germline CDR1 and CDR2 sequences are ENHRY and SYGVKD. Trimming took 10 bases from V and 0 from J, leaving 10 bases between them. The CDR3: CATREDSYEQYF. Written as DNA, the CDR3 is TGTGCCACCCGAGAGGACTCCTACGAGCAGTACTTC.

Worth noting for this clonotype: A clone one base away is much larger, so this may be a read error. The chain links TRBV14 to TRBJ2-5; D is ambiguous. The CDR3 is made up of 16 amino acids. Germline CDR1 is SGHDN and CDR2 is FVKESK. The CDR3 loop reads CASSQDQGALQEIQYF. The CDR3 nucleotides are TGTGCCAGCAGCCAAGATCAAGGAGCGTTACAAGAGATCCAGTACTTC.

The rearrangement uses TRBV29-1 and TRBJ1-5; 9 bases align to TRBD1. Germline V lookup: CDR1 SQVTM, CDR2 ANQGSEA. The CDR3 sequence is 12 residues long. The CDR3 DNA is TGCATCGTCCGGACAGGGGATGAGCCCCAGCATTTT. Translation gives CIVRTGDEPQHF. Looking up the rest from reference TRBV29-1 and TRBJ1-5 gives the full variable domain: SAVISQKPSRDICQRGTSLTIQCQVDSQVTMMFWYRQQPGQSLTLIATANQGSEATYESGFVIDKFPISRPNLTFSTLTVSNMSPEDSSIYLCIVRTGDEPQHFGDGTRLSIL.

This clonotype was recorded at least ten times. J is TRBJ2-1 and V is TRBV5-5; weak D call: TRBD2 (7 bases). V dropped 2 bases and J dropped 6 bases, with 18 bases sitting between them. This CDR3 region has 16 residues. Germline assignment: CDR1 SGHKS and CDR2 YYEKEE (reference sequence). The CDR3 loop reads CASSFGGLNGINEQFF. The CDR3 region has the DNA TGTGCCAGCAGCTTCGGGGGGCTTAACGGGATCAATGAGCAGTTCTTC.

Of note for this clonotype: An end of the junction differs from the germline gene, which may be a read error. V and J are TRBV11-2 and TRBJ2-1; a weak D match, TRBD2 (5 bases). Germline V CDR1 and CDR2: SGHAT, FQNNGV. The CDR3 runs to 13 residues. CDR3 nucleotide sequence: TGCGCCAGCAGCTTAGAATACAGCGGTGAGCAGTTCTTC. Translation: CASSLEYSGEQFF.

CDR3: CASSWGTSGAYEQYF. The CDR3, as DNA: TGTGCCAGTAGTTGGGGGACTAGTGGAGCCTACGAGCAGTACTTC. V is TRBV19 and J is TRBJ2-7, with 8 bases lining up with TRBD2. The V segment lost 5 bases and the J segment 2 bases; nucleotides outside the gene matches: 8. The CDR3 has 15 residues. Germline V gene lookup returns CDR1 LNHDA and CDR2 SQIVND (reference sequence).

The gene calls are TRBV12-3 or TRBV12-4 and TRBJ1-5; D gene unclear. V was shortened by 10 bases and J by 0 bases, with 16 bases between the two germline ends. The CDR3 runs 15 residues. The CDR3 DNA sequence: TGTGCCAACAGCCCAACCGGGAATAGCAATCAGCCCCAGCATTTT. Protein: CANSPTGNSNQPQHF.

About this clonotype: The junction departs from germline at one end; a sequencing error may be responsible. This chain links TRBV11-2 with TRBJ2-5; D unresolved. CDR1 SGHAT and CDR2 FQNNGV come from the germline V gene. The CDR3 extends over 11 amino acids. CDR3 nucleotides: TGCGCCAACAGCTTAAGTGAGACCCAGTACTTC. It is translated as CANSLSETQYF.